What follows are 7 T cell receptor beta chains derived from one specimen sequenced in a study of T cell repertoires in cytomegalovirus infection. TCRdb itself ran the reads through MiXCR, one entry per CDR3 protein. The table includes hundreds of thousands of distinct CDR3 sequences, around a third detected once. These TCRs' antigens remain unknown. Source: cultured PBMCs, taken from culture after CMV antigen stimulation. Receptor source: a human donor in good health (CMV status not recorded). Some clones in this sample may be carry-over from other donors' samples.

This clonotype was observed a handful of times. The chain is built from TRBV11-2 and TRBJ2-3, with D maybe TRBD2 (5 bases). The germline V gene has CDR1 SGHAT and CDR2 FQNNGV. The CDR3 sequence is 15 residues long. The germline V and J ends were trimmed by 5 bases and 0 bases, with 12 bases remaining between them. CDR3 sequence reads: CASSREGGSTDTQYF. In nucleotides, the CDR3 is TGTGCCAGCAGCCGAGAGGGCGGGAGCACAGATACGCAGTATTTT.

This clonotype appeared a few times. The CDR3 coding sequence is TGTGCCAGCAGCTATTTCCACCGGGACACTTGGAACACCATATATTTT. Translating it yields CASSYFHRDTWNTIYF. This chain joins TRBV11-2 and TRBJ1-3; D possibly corresponds to TRBD1 (6 bases). This CDR3 has 16 residues. The V gene lost 4 bases and the J gene lost 7 bases, with 20 bases spanning the gap. Germline lookup yields CDR1 SGHAT and CDR2 FQNNGV.

The chain has TRBV19 and TRBJ1-5; D is unclear. The CDR3 has 15 residues. Trimming took off 6 bases at V and 1 base at J, with 13 bases between the two ends. CDR1 and CDR2 from the germline V gene are LNHDA and SQIVND (reference sequence). The CDR3 protein is CASRWARGSNQPQHF. The CDR3 DNA reads as TGTGCCAGTAGATGGGCGCGGGGAAGCAATCAGCCCCAGCATTTT.

This clonotype was recorded once. The chain couples TRBV19 to TRBJ2-7; 9 bases map to TRBD1. Germline V gene data show CDR1 as LNHDA and CDR2 as SQIVND (reference sequence). After removal of 5 bases from V and 5 bases from J, the junction contained 7 bases not matched to a gene. The CDR3 has 14 amino acids. CDR3 amino acids: CASSPPGQGNEQYF. In nucleotides, the CDR3 is TGTGCCAGTAGTCCCCCGGGACAGGGTAACGAGCAGTACTTC.

This clonotype turned up a few times. The chain recombines TRBV28 with TRBJ1-4; TRBD1 matches at 7 bases. Losses at the gene ends were 3 bases for V and 6 bases for J; bases not matched to a gene: 16. The V gene's germline CDR1 is MDHEN and CDR2 SYDVKM. This CDR3 is 18 amino acids long. CDR3 DNA sequence: TGTGCCAGCAGTTTTTTTCAGGGGGGGGGAAGGGAATATGAAAAACTGTTTTTT. Amino acid sequence: CASSFFQGGGREYEKLFF.

The chain carries TRBV7-8 and TRBJ1-3, with D hard to call. Germline V gives CDR1 SGHVS, CDR2 FQNEAQ. V lost 4 bases, J lost 4 bases, and 26 bases lay in between. The CDR3 is 19 residues long. CDR3 sequence (DNA): TGTGCCAGCAGCTCTTTACCCCAGTTTAGACCTGGATCCGGAAACACCATATATTTT. It encodes CASSSLPQFRPGSGNTIYF. The complete variable domain, with remaining parts taken from reference TRBV7-8 and TRBJ1-3, reads GAGVSQSPRYKVAKRGQDVALRCDPISGHVSLFWYQQALGQGPEFLTYFQNEAQLDKSGLPSDRFFAERPEGSVSTLKIQRTQQEDSAVYLCASSSLPQFRPGSGNTIYFGEGSWLTVV.

The V gene is TRBV5-4, the J gene TRBJ1-1; D is perhaps TRBD1 (5 bases). Germline lookup yields CDR1 SGHNT and CDR2 YYREEE (reference sequence). This CDR3 is built from 14 residues. The V end was cut by 4 bases, the J end by 4 bases, with 14 bases between. The DNA for the CDR3 is TGTGCCAGCAGCGCCCAGGGAAAAGTCACTGAAGCTTTCTTT. It is translated as CASSAQGKVTEAFF.